This TCR beta chain was profiled in a study of blood T cells in healthy people across ages (dated by TCRdb to between 2014 and 2017). Looking at the study overall: Template switching captured roughly one uniquely barcoded TCR beta cDNA molecule per two T cells in model experiments. The study measured age-related changes in TCR beta repertoire diversity using deep sequencing normalized with unique cDNA molecular identifiers. The donors were split into four age groups: young (average around 15 years), middle-aged (roughly 39), aged (approximately 60) and long-lived (under 85). The study analyzed two additional independent replicas of 1 million unique cDNA reads from the same blood draw for two donors, one aged 18 to 30 and one aged 80 or older.

The library was made by 5' RACE. For sequencing, an Illumina HiSeq 2500 was employed. A second PCR of about 7 to 12 cycles was run with a J-beta primer mix and a sample-barcoded 5' primer. Each TCR beta cDNA molecule received a unique molecular identifier from a template-switch 5' adaptor carrying 12 random nucleotides. Each sample yielded at least 2.5 million CDR3-containing paired-end reads. First-strand cDNA was synthesized from all RNA with the Mint cDNA synthesis kit, primed by a TRBC-specific oligonucleotide. All cDNA was treated with uracil-DNA glycosylase and then went through a first 18-cycle PCR with the universal primers M1SS and BC2_uni_R. In the source study's methods: For normalization, 1 million high-quality reads were randomly selected from each sample, with every read carrying a distinct molecular identifier. Instead of being binned into consensus sequences, reads that shared molecular identifiers were thrown out. MiTCR, run with a Q25 quality threshold and the strictest error-elimination algorithm, handled CDR3 identification, clonotype clustering and error correction. A nonparametric unseen species model with Euler transformation was used to estimate lower-bound total TCR beta diversity. TCRdb itself trimmed the public reads at Q25 with fastp, ran MiXCR and retained productive beta chains. All rows with the same CDR3 protein become a single entry with the most common DNA and genes. These V and J calls are TCRdb output, not the study's own analysis. The sample records 450,000 to 650,000 distinct CDR3 sequences, under 30% of which are singletons. Roughly 9% of the sample goes to the ten largest clones.

This clonotype was seen more than once but under ten times. The clone's antigen remains unknown. One base away there is no much larger clone; base qualities are not given. General findings and caveats noted by the study authors: As age increased, observed TCR beta diversity per million T cells dropped in a roughly linear way, and a significant reduction was already evident by age 40. Estimates of total diversity based on one million sequenced T cells were considered lower bounds and underestimates. A strong correlation was found between observed TCR beta diversity and the percentage of naive T cells measured by flow cytometry. The long-lived group showed more naive CD4+ T cells, fewer expanded clones and increased TCR diversity than the aged group, suggesting age selection. Donor CMV infection status was unknown, potentially confounding age-related changes in expanded clonotypes. Because profiling used bulk unsorted PBMCs, naive and antigen-experienced compartments could not be compared conclusively.

Donors were about 36 systemically healthy Caucasian individuals from Russia aged 6 to 90 years. Ten milliliters of peripheral blood were drawn from each donor into EDTA-treated Vacutainer tubes. Ficoll-Paque density-gradient centrifugation was used to isolate PBMCs, with at least 6.5 million per sample. Total RNA was extracted from PBMCs with Trizol reagent, with at least 6 micrograms obtained per sample. Naive CD45RAhigh/CD27high T cell percentages were measured by flow cytometry on a PBMC aliquot from every donor. V gives up 0 bases and J gives up 4 bases, and the segment between their germline ends measures 19 bases. From cysteine to phenylalanine, the CDR3 is 19 amino acids long. The kept DNA is CDR3 alone, 57 bases in frame from the first base. CDR1 and CDR2 are drawn from the germline V gene: LGHNA, YSLEER. These same records also appear under a second study, on T cells of mothers and their children. The second study's authors report: The donors were nine systemically healthy Caucasian individuals, made up of three mothers and their six children. cDNA synthesis used all of the extracted RNA, with 1.5 ug of RNA in each 15 ul reaction. Sample barcodes and 2-4 random nucleotides were added via the M1S primer in the second PCR. Each mother yielded over 9.5 million TCR beta CDR3 reads and each child roughly 3.1 million reads. In both related and unrelated pairs, thymic selection shapes the output of TCR recombination in a similar way, with inherited differences having only a minor effect. Normalized repertoire overlap was always slightly but never significantly higher in related than unrelated mother-child pairs. Persistent microchimeric T cell clones were not detected, at a sensitivity of approximately 100 clones per million clonotypes. Deep NGS was used in the study to compare the TCR beta repertoires of mothers and children and to look for features that separate related mother-child pairs from unrelated individuals. Mothers averaged approximately 40 +/- 4 years of age and children averaged approximately 12 +/- 4 years. After adapter ligation with NEBNext reagents, the libraries were sequenced on Illumina HiSeq 2000 with 100+100 nt paired-end reads. To prevent cross-contamination, the mother and child libraries were prepared a month apart and were sequenced in separate runs. Between roughly 500,000 and 2,000,000 distinct TCR beta clonotypes were identified per donor. Naive TCR beta clonotypes were estimated from low-frequency clonotypes matched to each donor's FACS-determined naive share, without sorting.

Sequencing input: blood. The sequence was collected from a boy between 10 and 17 years old in good health. This sequence uses TRBV4-3 and TRBJ2-6; no D segment can be confidently identified. CDR3 loop: CASSQDRGPRTRGANVLTF. Here is the DNA: TGCGCCAGCAGCCAAGACCGAGGCCCAAGGACGCGCGGGGCCAACGTCCTGACTTTC.